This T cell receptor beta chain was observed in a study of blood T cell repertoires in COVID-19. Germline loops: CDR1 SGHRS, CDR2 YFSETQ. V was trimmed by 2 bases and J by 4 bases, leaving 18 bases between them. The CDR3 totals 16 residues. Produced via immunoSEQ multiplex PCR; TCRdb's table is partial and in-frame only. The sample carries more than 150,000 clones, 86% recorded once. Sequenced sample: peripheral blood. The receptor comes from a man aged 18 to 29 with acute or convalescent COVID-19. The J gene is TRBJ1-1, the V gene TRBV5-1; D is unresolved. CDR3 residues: CASSFLGPGISTEAFF. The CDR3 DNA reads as TGCGCCAGCAGCTTTCTCGGGCCCGGGATAAGCACTGAAGCTTTCTTT.